Listed here are 27 T cell receptor beta chains from one sample, sequenced in a study of shared clonotypes between healthy human individuals. The method was immunoSEQ multiplex PCR; TCRdb's version includes in-frame clones alone and lacks a portion of them. The sample yields roughly 770,000 clones, 90% to 98% seen once. The naive CD8 fraction comprised CD45RO-negative cells positively selected for CCR7 and excluded terminally differentiated effector memory CD45RA+ cells. Sequenced sample: naive CD8+ T cells sorted from blood. All receptors derive from a man aged 25-40 years in good health.

In its sample, this clone was seen once. This chain connects TRBV29-1 to TRBJ1-3; D not certain. In germline, CDR1 is SQVTM, CDR2 ANQGSEA. The CDR3 sequence is 15 residues long. V was pared by 3 bases and J by 0 bases, with 12 bases between. The CDR3 bases are TGCAGCGTTGAGACGGCGGCAGGCTCTGGAAACACCATATATTTT. Translation: CSVETAAGSGNTIYF.

This chain links TRBV15 with TRBJ2-7; 10 positions match TRBD2. This CDR3 has 14 residues. With 1 base clipped from V and 7 bases from J, the junction kept 4 bases outside the gene matches. CDR1 and CDR2 (germline): LNHNV, YYDKDF (reference sequence). The chain's CDR3 is CATSRAAGGLEQYF. As DNA, the CDR3 is TGTGCCACCAGCAGAGCAGCGGGAGGGTTGGAGCAGTACTTC.

This sequence joins TRBV9 and TRBJ2-7, with D uncertain. Germline CDR1 reads SGDLS; CDR2 reads YYNGEE. Trimming took 3 bases from V and 6 from J, leaving 13 bases between them. CDR3 length equals 13 residues. The CDR3 sequence: CASSALVGVEQYF. DNA for the CDR3: TGTGCCAGCAGCGCCTTGGTGGGTGTCGAGCAGTACTTC.

This clone was counted only a few times. V is TRBV10-3 and J is TRBJ2-7; D is undetermined. The germline V and J ends were trimmed by 7 bases and 0 bases, with 13 bases remaining between them. The CDR3 spans 14 residues. Per the germline V gene, CDR1 is ENHRY and CDR2 is SYGVKD. CDR3 protein: CAIKSVESSYEQYF. DNA for the CDR3: TGTGCCATCAAGTCGGTTGAGAGCTCCTACGAGCAGTACTTC.

DNA of the CDR3: TGCGCCAGCAGCTTGGCCGTACAGGGGCAAGAGACCCAGTACTTC. This encodes CASSLAVQGQETQYF. This sequence joins TRBV5-1 and TRBJ2-5, with 7 bases lining up with TRBD1. Unmatched junction bases numbered 4, after V lost 0 bases and J lost 2 bases. Germline lookup yields CDR1 SGHRS and CDR2 YFSETQ. This CDR3 region has 15 residues.

This clone came up once. This chain connects TRBV6-5 to TRBJ2-7, with D possibly matching TRBD2 (6 bases). Per germline, CDR1 MNHEY and CDR2 SVGAGI. V was pared by 0 bases and J by 6 bases, with 9 bases between. The CDR3 runs 13 residues. The CDR3: CASSYSWRGEQYF. CDR3 DNA: TGTGCCAGCAGTTACTCGTGGCGGGGCGAGCAGTACTTC.

In this sample, this clone turned up once. The chain uses TRBV11-3 and TRBJ2-7, with 7 bases lining up with TRBD1. Trimming at V came to 11 bases and at J to 6 bases, leaving 13 bases not matched to a gene. The CDR3 contains 13 residues. Germline CDR1 is SGHNT and CDR2 is YENEEA. CDR3 in amino acids: CASSPGTVAEQYF. In nucleotides, the CDR3 is TGTGCCTCCAGCCCTGGGACAGTCGCCGAGCAGTACTTC.

This clone was detected once. The CDR3 region is CASSETGTYEQYF. DNA of the CDR3: TGTGCCAGCAGTGAGACAGGCACCTACGAGCAGTACTTC. The chain has TRBV27 and TRBJ2-7; a weak D match, TRBD1 (6 bases). Germline lookup yields CDR1 MNHEY and CDR2 SMNVEV (reference sequence). The CDR3 covers 13 residues. With 5 bases removed from V and 2 bases from J, the gap between germline ends came to 10 bases.

J is TRBJ2-1 and V is TRBV7-6; D is perhaps TRBD2 (6 bases). V lost 8 bases to trimming and J lost 14 bases, with 19 bases between them. Germline CDR1 SGHVS, CDR2 FNYEAQ. This CDR3 region has 12 residues. CDR3 sequence (DNA): TGTGCCAGCGGACCTCCAGGGCGGGAAAAGTTCTTC. Protein product: CASGPPGREKFF.

The chain uses TRBV27 and TRBJ2-7, with TRBD2 identical over 11 bases. Losses at the gene ends were 4 bases for V and 3 bases for J; bases not matched to a gene: 8. The CDR3 totals 16 residues. Germline V lookup: CDR1 MNHEY, CDR2 SMNVEV (reference sequence). Here the CDR3 reads CASSYISGRAGYEQYF. CDR3 bases: TGTGCCAGCAGTTACATTAGCGGGAGGGCGGGCTACGAGCAGTACTTC.

The chain carries TRBV20-1 and TRBJ2-7, with D unclear. The CDR3 sequence is 11 residues long. Germline V CDR1 and CDR2: DFQATT, SNEGSKA (reference sequence). V lost 3 bases and J 4 bases, leaving 7 bases between the germline ends. In nucleotides, the CDR3 is TGCAGTGCTAGTCGAGAATACGAGCAGTACTTC. Amino acids: CSASREYEQYF.

The V gene is TRBV5-1, the J gene TRBJ1-1, with TRBD1 as a possible D gene (5 bases). V was pared by 5 bases and J by 1 base, with 15 bases between. The germline CDR1 and CDR2 sequences are SGHRS and YFSETQ. CDR3 size: 15 residues. CDR3 amino acids: CASSPKTVKNTEAFF. The CDR3 nucleotides read TGCGCCAGCAGTCCGAAGACAGTTAAGAACACTGAAGCTTTCTTT.

This clone appeared once. The rearrangement joins TRBV2 to TRBJ1-1; D is ambiguous. The CDR3 is 14 amino acids. With 7 bases removed from V and 5 bases from J, the gap between germline ends came to 17 bases. Per germline, CDR1 SNHLY and CDR2 FYNNEI. The CDR3 coding sequence is TGTGCCAGCAAGGAGATACCAAGGAGGACTGAAGCTTTCTTT. It codes for CASKEIPRRTEAFF.

The chain uses TRBV6-1 and TRBJ1-2; possible D gene TRBD1, 6 bases. This CDR3 spans 15 amino acids. The germline V gene has CDR1 MNHNS and CDR2 SASEGT. The V end lost 4 bases, the J end lost 2 bases, and 14 bases lay between the germline ends. As DNA, the CDR3 is TGTGCCAGCAGTGTGACGGACGGGGGCAACTATGGCTACACCTTC. Residues: CASSVTDGGNYGYTF.

V and J are TRBV4-1 and TRBJ2-7; D gene unclear. V was shortened by 3 bases and J by 1 base, with 10 bases between the two germline ends. Looked up from germline, CDR1 is MGHRA and CDR2 is YSYEKL. This CDR3 is built from 14 residues. The CDR3 DNA follows: TGCGCCAGCAGCCACAAGGCCGGGTCCTACGAGCAGTACTTC. This codes for CASSHKAGSYEQYF.

This clone has only one observation. The chain has TRBV5-4 and TRBJ2-1; TRBD2 matches 10 bases. The CDR3 consists of 19 residues. The germline gives CDR1 SGHNT, CDR2 YYREEE (reference sequence). V was pared by 3 bases and J by 4 bases, with 16 bases of the junction left unmatched. CDR3 nucleotides: TGTGCCAGCAGCTGGGACGCCGAGGGAGCGGGAGGGTTTTACAATGAGCAGTTCTTC. It is translated as CASSWDAEGAGGFYNEQFF.

The gene calls are TRBV19 and TRBJ2-7; 9 positions match TRBD2. The V segment lost 5 bases and the J segment 4 bases; nucleotides outside the gene matches: 9. This CDR3 has 15 amino acids. CDR1 is LNHDA, CDR2 SQIVND, per germline (reference sequence). The CDR3 is CASSFLAGVLYEQYF. The CDR3 DNA is TGTGCCAGTAGTTTTTTAGCGGGAGTGTTATACGAGCAGTACTTC.

The chain uses TRBV4-2 and TRBJ2-7; TRBD1 matches 7 bases. CDR3 size: 15 residues. CDR1 is LGHNA and CDR2 is YNFKEQ in the germline V gene. Trimming at V came to 3 bases and at J to 4 bases, leaving 9 bases not matched to a gene. CDR3 in DNA: TGTGCCAGCAGCCAGCCCTACAGGGGTCTGTACGAGCAGTACTTC. This encodes CASSQPYRGLYEQYF.

V gene TRBV5-6 combines with J gene TRBJ2-7, with TRBD2 matching 7 bases. J lost 2 bases, V lost 1 base, and 6 bases had no gene match. Germline V CDR1 and CDR2: SGHDT, YYEEEE. CDR3 size: 15 residues. Here the CDR3 DNA reads TGTGCCAGCAGCTTGAGAGGGACTACTCCCTACGAGCAGTACTTC. This codes for CASSLRGTTPYEQYF. Variable domain in full (rest from reference TRBV5-6 and TRBJ2-7): DAGVTQSPTHLIKTRGQQVTLRCSPKSGHDTVSWYQQALGQGPQFIFQYYEEEERQRGNFPDRFSGHQFPNYSSELNVNALLLGDSALYLCASSLRGTTPYEQYFGPGTRLTVT.

This chain joins TRBV29-1 and TRBJ2-4, with 11 bases fitting TRBD1. There are 13 residues in the CDR3. V trimming: 5 bases; J trimming: 6 bases; junction bases outside the gene matches: 3. Germline values: CDR1 SQVTM, CDR2 ANQGSEA. The CDR3 DNA sequence: TGCAGCGTTCGGGGACAGGGGGGAAACATTCAGTACTTC. Translated, it gives CSVRGQGGNIQYF. Full variable domain (missing parts from reference TRBV29-1 and TRBJ2-4): SAVISQKPSRDICQRGTSLTIQCQVDSQVTMMFWYRQQPGQSLTLIATANQGSEATYESGFVIDKFPISRPNLTFSTLTVSNMSPEDSSIYLCSVRGQGGNIQYFGAGTRLSVL.

This rearrangement joins TRBV9 to TRBJ2-3; 8 bases fit TRBD2. Unmatched junction bases numbered 15, after V lost 0 bases and J lost 6 bases. Germline CDR1 SGDLS, CDR2 YYNGEE. CDR3 length: 18 amino acids. CDR3 sequence reads: CASSVGEGVAGWTDTQYF. The CDR3 DNA is TGTGCCAGCAGCGTAGGGGAGGGGGTAGCGGGATGGACCGATACGCAGTATTTT.

This chain uses TRBV29-1 with TRBJ2-7, with D possibly matching TRBD2 (5 bases). Germline V gene sequence: CDR1 SQVTM, CDR2 ANQGSEA. Trimming cost V 5 bases and J 4 bases, with 15 bases left between them. The CDR3 has 13 residues. CDR3 protein: CSVLTGFMYEQYF. The CDR3 nucleotides read TGCAGCGTTCTTACGGGATTCATGTACGAGCAGTACTTC.

This sequence joins TRBV2 and TRBJ2-5; maybe TRBD1 (6 bases). CDR1 and CDR2 from the germline V gene are SNHLY and FYNNEI. V was cut by 9 bases and J by 5 bases, with 25 bases left in between. The CDR3 spans 16 residues. CDR3: CASNQGKVSVWETQYF. Written as DNA, the CDR3 is TGTGCCAGTAACCAGGGGAAGGTGTCAGTCTGGGAGACCCAGTACTTC.

This sequence joins TRBV5-5 and TRBJ2-3, with 13 positions matching TRBD2. The V and J ends lost 4 bases and 5 bases, in that order; junction bases with no gene match: 7. Germline V CDR1 and CDR2: SGHKS, YYEKEE (reference sequence). The CDR3 totals 16 residues. This chain's CDR3 is CASSPPGLAGLDTQYF. DNA for the CDR3: TGTGCCAGCAGCCCACCGGGACTAGCGGGATTAGATACGCAGTATTTT.

Regarding this clone: Other DNA sequences in this specimen translate into the identical CDR3. In nucleotides, the CDR3 is TGTGCCAGCAGCCCCACATTGAGCTCCTACAATGAGCAGTTCTTC. It translates to CASSPTLSSYNEQFF. The V gene is TRBV7-9, the J gene TRBJ2-1; D is uncertain. Between the trimmed V and J ends, which lost 5 bases and 0 bases, there was a span of 11 bases. This CDR3 region has 15 residues. Germline V CDR1 and CDR2: SEHNR, FQNEAQ (reference sequence).

The J gene is TRBJ2-2, the V gene TRBV16; 10 bases agree with TRBD1. This CDR3 contains 16 residues. The germline V gene encodes CDR1 KGHSY and CDR2 FQNENV. The J segment lost 4 bases and the V segment lost 7 bases, leaving 9 bases of the junction unmatched. The CDR3 coding sequence is TGTGCCAGCATCTCCGGGGGACAGGGGATCACCGGGGAGCTGTTTTTT. This translates into CASISGGQGITGELFF.

The V and J genes are TRBV2 and TRBJ2-2; weak D call: TRBD2 (6 bases). The CDR3 spans 14 residues. Germline V gene sequence: CDR1 SNHLY, CDR2 FYNNEI. With 3 bases removed from V and 6 bases from J, the gap between germline ends came to 11 bases. The CDR3 loop reads CASSERSSAGELFF. In nucleotides, the CDR3 is TGTGCCAGCAGTGAGCGCTCTAGCGCCGGGGAGCTGTTTTTT.